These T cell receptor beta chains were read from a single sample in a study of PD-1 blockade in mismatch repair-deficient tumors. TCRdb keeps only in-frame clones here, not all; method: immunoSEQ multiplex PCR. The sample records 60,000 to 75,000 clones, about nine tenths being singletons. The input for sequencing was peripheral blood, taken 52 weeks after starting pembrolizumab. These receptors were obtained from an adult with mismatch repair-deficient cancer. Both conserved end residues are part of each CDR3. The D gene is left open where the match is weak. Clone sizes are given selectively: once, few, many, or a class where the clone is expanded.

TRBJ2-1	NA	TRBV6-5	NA	TGTGCCAGCAGCCTAACCTCCGCGTCCGAGCAGTTCTTC	CASSLTSASEQFF
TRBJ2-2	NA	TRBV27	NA	TGTGCCAGCAGTTTCCGGGACCTCAACACCGGGGAGCTGTTTTTT	CASSFRDLNTGELFF
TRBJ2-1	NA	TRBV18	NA	TGTGCCAGCTCCCCGAGGGACGCCTCCTACAATGAGCAGTTCTTC	CASSPRDASYNEQFF
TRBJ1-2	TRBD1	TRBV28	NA	TGTGCCAGCGGCAGACAGGGCCATAACTATGGCTACACCTTC	CASGRQGHNYGYTF
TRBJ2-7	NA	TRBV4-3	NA	TGCGCCAGCAGCCAATCCGTCAGGTACGAGCAGTACTTC	CASSQSVRYEQYF
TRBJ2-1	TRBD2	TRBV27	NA	TGTGCCAGCACCAAAGGAAAACTAGCGGGAGAGAGTGAGCAGTTCTTC	CASTKGKLAGESEQFF
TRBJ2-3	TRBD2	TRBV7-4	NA	TGTGCCAGCAGCTTAGGGGATAGCGGGAATAGCGAGTATTTT	CASSLGDSGNSEYF
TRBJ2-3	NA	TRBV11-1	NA	TGTGCCAGCAGCTCCGACGGGGACTTGAGCACAGATACGCAGTATTTT	CASSSDGDLSTDTQYF
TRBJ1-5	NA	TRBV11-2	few	TGTGCCAGCAGCTTGGGGGTGGATCAGCCCCAGCATTTT	CASSLGVDQPQHF
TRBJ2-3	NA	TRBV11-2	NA	TGTGCCAGCAGCCAAGTAGGACCGATGCAGTATTTT	CASSQVGPMQYF
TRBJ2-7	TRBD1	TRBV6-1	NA	TGTGCCAGCAGTACCGGGACAGGGTCCTACGAGCAGTACTTC	CASSTGTGSYEQYF
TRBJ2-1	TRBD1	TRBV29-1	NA	TGCAGCGTTGAAGACAGGGGGCTCACCTACAATGAGCAGTTCTTC	CSVEDRGLTYNEQFF
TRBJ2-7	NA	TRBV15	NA	TGTGCCACCAGCAGAGATCTGGGCGGGATGCACGAGCAGTACTTC	CATSRDLGGMHEQYF
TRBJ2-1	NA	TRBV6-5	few	TGTGCCAGCAGTTTTGCCCATGAGCAGTTCTTC	CASSFAHEQFF
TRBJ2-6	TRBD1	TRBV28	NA	TGTGCCAGCAGTTCGGTCCGGGACAGGGGGAAACCTGGGGCCAACGTCCTGACTTTC	CASSSVRDRGKPGANVLTF
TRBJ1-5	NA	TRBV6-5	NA	TGTGCCAGCTCAAAGTGGGGACCCAATCAGCCCCAGCATTTT	CASSKWGPNQPQHF
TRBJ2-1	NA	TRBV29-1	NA	TGCAGCGTTGACGGGATAAAATACAATGAGCAGTTCTTC	CSVDGIKYNEQFF
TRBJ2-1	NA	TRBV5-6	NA	TGTGCCAGCAGCTGGTCCCTTGAGCAGTTCTTC	CASSWSLEQFF
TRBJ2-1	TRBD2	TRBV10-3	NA	TGTGCCATCACACGGGGCGGGAGGGACAATGAGCAGTTCTTC	CAITRGGRDNEQFF
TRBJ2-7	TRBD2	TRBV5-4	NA	TGTGCCAGCAGCTGGTCCGGGACTAGCTATTCCTACGAGCAGTACTTC	CASSWSGTSYSYEQYF
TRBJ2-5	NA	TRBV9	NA	TGTGCCAGCAGCGTAGGGGGGGAGACCCAGTACTTC	CASSVGGETQYF
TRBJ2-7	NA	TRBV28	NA	TGTGCCAGCAGTTTTTTTGGCTACGAGCAGTACTTC	CASSFFGYEQYF
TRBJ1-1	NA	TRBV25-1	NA	TGTGCCAGCAGGGGAAATGAAGCTTTCTTT	CASRGNEAFF
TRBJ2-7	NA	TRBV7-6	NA	TGTGCCAGCTCTCGGGGCGCTGGGTCCTACGAGCAGTACTTC	CASSRGAGSYEQYF